This entry describes one T cell receptor (beta chain). PCR employed 60 Vbeta and 13 Jbeta primers. Sequencing was performed with immunoSEQ multiplex PCR; in TCRdb, only in-frame clones are kept and a portion is missing. The sample has 150,000 to 200,000 clones; over 70% are singletons. The data belong to a study of cytomegalovirus exposure and HLA in healthy donors. The CDR3 runs 11 residues. Germline V gene lookup returns CDR1 MNHEY and CDR2 SMNVEV (reference sequence). The ends lost 7 bases at V and 7 bases at J; junction bases unmatched: 3. The J gene is TRBJ2-7, the V gene TRBV27; 8 bases are shared with TRBD1. The TCR was taken from a man aged 25 to 40 in good health and CMV-seropositive. The sequencing sample was made of PBMCs. The DNA for the CDR3 is TGTGCCAGCAAAACAGGGGGGGAGCAGTACTTC. Protein: CASKTGGEQYF.